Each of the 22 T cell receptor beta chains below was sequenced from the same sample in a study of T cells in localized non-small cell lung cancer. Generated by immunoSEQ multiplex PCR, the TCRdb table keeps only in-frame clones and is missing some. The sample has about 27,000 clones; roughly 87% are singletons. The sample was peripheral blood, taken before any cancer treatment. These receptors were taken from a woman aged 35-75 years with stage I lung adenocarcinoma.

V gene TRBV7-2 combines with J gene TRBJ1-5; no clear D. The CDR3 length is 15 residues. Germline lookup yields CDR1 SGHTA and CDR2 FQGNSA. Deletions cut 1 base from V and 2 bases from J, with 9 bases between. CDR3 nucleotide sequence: TGTGCCAGCAGCTTAGGGGGTCGGGGCAATCAGCCCCAGCATTTT. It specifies CASSLGGRGNQPQHF.

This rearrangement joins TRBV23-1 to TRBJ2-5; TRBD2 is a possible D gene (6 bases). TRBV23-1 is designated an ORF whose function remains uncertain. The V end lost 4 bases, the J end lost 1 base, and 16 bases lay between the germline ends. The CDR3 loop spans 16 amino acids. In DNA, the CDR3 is TGCGCCAGCAGTCTCCGAGAGTGGAGGGGCCAAGAGACCCAGTACTTC. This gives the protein CASSLREWRGQETQYF.

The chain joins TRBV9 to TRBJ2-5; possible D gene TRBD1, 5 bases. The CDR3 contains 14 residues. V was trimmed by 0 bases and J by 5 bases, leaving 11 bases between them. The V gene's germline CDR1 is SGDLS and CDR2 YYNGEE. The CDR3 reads CASSVAVAGETQYF. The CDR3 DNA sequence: TGTGCCAGCAGCGTAGCTGTAGCAGGGGAGACCCAGTACTTC.

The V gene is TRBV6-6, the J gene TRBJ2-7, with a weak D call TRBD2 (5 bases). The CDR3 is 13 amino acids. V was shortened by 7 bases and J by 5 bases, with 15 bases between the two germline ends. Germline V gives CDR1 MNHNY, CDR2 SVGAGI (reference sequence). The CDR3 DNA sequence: TGTGCCAGCACCATAGAGAGGGTTAACGAGCAGTACTTC. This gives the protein CASTIERVNEQYF.

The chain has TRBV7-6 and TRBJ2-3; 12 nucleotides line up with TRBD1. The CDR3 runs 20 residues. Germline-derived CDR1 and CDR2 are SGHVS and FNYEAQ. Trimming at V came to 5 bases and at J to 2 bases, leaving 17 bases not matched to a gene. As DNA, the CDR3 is TGTGCCAGCAGCCTCGCGCCGGGGACAGGGGGCCTTTACCTCACAGATACGCAGTATTTT. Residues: CASSLAPGTGGLYLTDTQYF.

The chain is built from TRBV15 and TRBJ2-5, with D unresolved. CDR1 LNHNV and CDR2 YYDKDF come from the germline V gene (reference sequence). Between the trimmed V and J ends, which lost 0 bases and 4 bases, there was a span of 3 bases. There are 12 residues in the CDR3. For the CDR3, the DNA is TGTGCCACCAGCAGAGAGGGAGAGACCCAGTACTTC. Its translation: CATSREGETQYF.

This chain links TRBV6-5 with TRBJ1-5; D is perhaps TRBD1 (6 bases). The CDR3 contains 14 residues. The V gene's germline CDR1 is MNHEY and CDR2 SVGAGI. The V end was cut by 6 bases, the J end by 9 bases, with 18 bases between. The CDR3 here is CASRSTVGAGPQHF. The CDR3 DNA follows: TGTGCCAGCAGGTCTACAGTGGGGGCCGGGCCCCAGCATTTT.

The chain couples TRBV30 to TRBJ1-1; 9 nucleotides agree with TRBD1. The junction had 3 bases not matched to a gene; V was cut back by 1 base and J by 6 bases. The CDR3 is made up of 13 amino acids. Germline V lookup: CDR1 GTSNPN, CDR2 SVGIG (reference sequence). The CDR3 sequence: CAWSGGQGSEAFF. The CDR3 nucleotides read TGTGCCTGGAGTGGGGGACAGGGCTCTGAAGCTTTCTTT. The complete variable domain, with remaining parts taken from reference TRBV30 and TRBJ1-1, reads SQTIHQWPATLVQPVGSPLSLECTVEGTSNPNLYWYRQAAGRGLQLLFYSVGIGQISSEVPQNLSASRPQDRQFILSSKKLLLSDSGFYLCAWSGGQGSEAFFGQGTRLTVV.

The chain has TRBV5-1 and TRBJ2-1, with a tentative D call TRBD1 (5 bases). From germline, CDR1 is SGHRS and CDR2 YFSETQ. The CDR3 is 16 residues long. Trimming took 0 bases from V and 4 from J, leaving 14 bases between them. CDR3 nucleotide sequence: TGCGCCAGCAGCTTGGCCTTGGGGCGAAGTTACAATGAGCAGTTCTTC. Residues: CASSLALGRSYNEQFF.

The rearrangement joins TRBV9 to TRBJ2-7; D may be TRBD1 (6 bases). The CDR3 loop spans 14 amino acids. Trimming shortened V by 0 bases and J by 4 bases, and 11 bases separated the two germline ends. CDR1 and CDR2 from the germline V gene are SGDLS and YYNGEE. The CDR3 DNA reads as TGTGCCAGCAGCGTAGGAGAGCAGGGGTACGAGCAGTACTTC. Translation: CASSVGEQGYEQYF.

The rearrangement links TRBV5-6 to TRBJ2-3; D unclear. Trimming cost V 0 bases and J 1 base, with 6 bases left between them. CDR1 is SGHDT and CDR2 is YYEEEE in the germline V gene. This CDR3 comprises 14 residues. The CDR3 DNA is TGTGCCAGCAGCTTGGTGCAGGGCACAGATACGCAGTATTTT. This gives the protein CASSLVQGTDTQYF.

The CDR3 nucleotides read TGTGCCTGCCACCTCTTATCGACAGGGAATTCACCCCTCCACTTT. Protein sequence: CACHLLSTGNSPLHF. The chain has TRBV30 and TRBJ1-6, with TRBD1 matching 7 bases. The V segment lost 6 bases and the J segment 7 bases; nucleotides outside the gene matches: 12. CDR3 length: 15 residues. Germline-derived CDR1 and CDR2 are GTSNPN and SVGIG (reference sequence). Drawing the rest from reference TRBV30 and TRBJ1-6, the complete variable domain is SQTIHQWPATLVQPVGSPLSLECTVEGTSNPNLYWYRQAAGRGLQLLFYSVGIGQISSEVPQNLSASRPQDRQFILSSKKLLLSDSGFYLCACHLLSTGNSPLHFGNGTRLTVT.

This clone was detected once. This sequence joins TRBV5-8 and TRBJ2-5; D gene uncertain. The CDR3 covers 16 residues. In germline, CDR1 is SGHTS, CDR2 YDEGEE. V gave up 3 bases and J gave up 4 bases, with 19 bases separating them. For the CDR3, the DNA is TGTGCCAGCAGCTCCTCTTGGGGAACGATTGGAGAGACCCAGTACTTC. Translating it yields CASSSSWGTIGETQYF.

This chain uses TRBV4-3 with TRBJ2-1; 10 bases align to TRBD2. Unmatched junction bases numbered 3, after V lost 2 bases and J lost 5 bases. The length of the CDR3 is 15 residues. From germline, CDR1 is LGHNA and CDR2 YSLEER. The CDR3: CASSQFSGGNNEQFF. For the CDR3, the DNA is TGCGCCAGCAGCCAATTTAGCGGGGGGAACAATGAGCAGTTCTTC.

The CDR3 reads CASSKGGTVQPDTQYF. Here the CDR3 DNA reads TGTGCCAGCAGCAAGGGGGGGACAGTCCAACCAGATACGCAGTATTTT. The chain uses TRBV7-9 and TRBJ2-3; either TRBD1 or TRBD2 may fit D (7 bases each). V was pared by 5 bases and J by 4 bases, with 19 bases between. CDR1 and CDR2 (germline): SEHNR, FQNEAQ (reference sequence). The CDR3 has 16 amino acids.

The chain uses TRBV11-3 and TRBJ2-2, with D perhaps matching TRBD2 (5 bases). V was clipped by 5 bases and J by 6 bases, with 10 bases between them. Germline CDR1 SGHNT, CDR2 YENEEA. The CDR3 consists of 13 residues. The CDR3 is CASSRGESGELFF. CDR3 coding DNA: TGTGCCAGCAGCCGTGGGGAGTCCGGGGAGCTGTTTTTT.

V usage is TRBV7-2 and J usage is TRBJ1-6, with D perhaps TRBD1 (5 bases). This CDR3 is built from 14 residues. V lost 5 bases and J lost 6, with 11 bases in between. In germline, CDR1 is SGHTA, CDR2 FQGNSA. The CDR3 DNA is TGTGCCAGCAGCACCGGGACGCCTAATTCACCCCTCCACTTT. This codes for CASSTGTPNSPLHF.

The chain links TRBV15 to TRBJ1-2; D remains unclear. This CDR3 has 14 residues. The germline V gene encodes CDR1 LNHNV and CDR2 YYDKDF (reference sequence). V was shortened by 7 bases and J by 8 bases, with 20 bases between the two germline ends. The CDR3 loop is CATKPSRGGGGYTF. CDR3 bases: TGTGCCACCAAACCTAGCCGGGGAGGAGGAGGCTACACCTTC.

CDR3 region: CASSQSTTDYGYTF. The CDR3 DNA follows: TGCGCCAGCAGCCAGAGCACGACAGACTATGGCTACACCTTC. The rearrangement uses TRBV5-1 and TRBJ1-2; D possibly corresponds to TRBD1 (5 bases). The CDR3 has 14 residues. Looked up from germline, CDR1 is SGHRS and CDR2 is YFSETQ. The V end was cut by 4 bases, the J end by 3 bases, with 13 bases between.

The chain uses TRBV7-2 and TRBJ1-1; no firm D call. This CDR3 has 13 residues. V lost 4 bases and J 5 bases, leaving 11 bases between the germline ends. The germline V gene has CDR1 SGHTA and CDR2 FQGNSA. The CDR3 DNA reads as TGTGCCAGCAGCTGGGAGAGGGAGACTGAAGCTTTCTTT. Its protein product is CASSWERETEAFF.

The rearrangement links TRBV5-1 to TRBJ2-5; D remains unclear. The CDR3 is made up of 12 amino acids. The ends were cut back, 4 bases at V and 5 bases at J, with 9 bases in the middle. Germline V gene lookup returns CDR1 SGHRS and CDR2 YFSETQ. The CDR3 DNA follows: TGCGCCAGCAGCCACCGGACGGAGACCCAGTACTTC. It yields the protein CASSHRTETQYF.

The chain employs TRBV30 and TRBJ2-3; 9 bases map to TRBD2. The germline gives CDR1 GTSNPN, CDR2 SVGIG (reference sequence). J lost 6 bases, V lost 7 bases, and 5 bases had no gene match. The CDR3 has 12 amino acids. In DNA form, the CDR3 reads TGTGCCTATAGCGGGAGTGGGGATACGCAGTATTTT. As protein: CAYSGSGDTQYF.